This TCR beta chain derives from a study of blood T cell repertoires in COVID-19. Participants spanned ages roughly 18 to 95 years and resided in some 22 US areas. Trimming removed 0 bases at V and 0 bases at J, with 6 bases between. Germline loops: CDR1 MNHEY, CDR2 SVGAGI. This CDR3 contains 15 residues. Authors' methods: Amplifying reference gene primers gave estimates of nucleated cell counts. This table comes from immunoSEQ multiplex PCR, and its TCRdb copy is limited to in-frame clones, with some not included. The DNA gave D and trimming, while V, J and clone size come from that table. The sample records 200,000 to 250,000 clones, around nine tenths being singletons.

J is TRBJ1-5 and V is TRBV6-5; D is ambiguous. The sequence came from a woman in her late teens or twenties who had recovered from COVID-19. Sample: PBMCs or T cells enriched from blood (not recorded which). The CDR3 DNA reads TGTGCCAGCAGTTACTCGTCAGGTAGCAATCAGCCCCAGCATTTT. It is translated as CASSYSSGSNQPQHF.